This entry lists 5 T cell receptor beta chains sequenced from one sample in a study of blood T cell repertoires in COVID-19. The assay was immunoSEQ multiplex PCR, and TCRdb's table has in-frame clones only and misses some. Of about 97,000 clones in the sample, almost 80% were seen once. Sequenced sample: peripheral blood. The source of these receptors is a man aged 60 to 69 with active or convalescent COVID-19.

CDR3 loop: CASSRGQIEAFF. The CDR3 region has the DNA TGTGCCAGTAGTAGAGGACAGATCGAAGCTTTCTTT. The genes are TRBV19 and TRBJ1-1; maybe TRBD1 (6 bases). Germline V gene data show CDR1 as LNHDA and CDR2 as SQIVND (reference sequence). CDR3 length: 12 amino acids. Trimming left V 4 bases short and J 8 bases short, with 11 bases between.

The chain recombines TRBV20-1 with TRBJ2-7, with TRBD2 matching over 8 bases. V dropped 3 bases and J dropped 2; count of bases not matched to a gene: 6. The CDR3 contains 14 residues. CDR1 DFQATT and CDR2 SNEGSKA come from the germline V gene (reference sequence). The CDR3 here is CSASEGTRAYEQYF. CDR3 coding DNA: TGCAGTGCTAGTGAAGGGACTAGAGCCTACGAGCAGTACTTC.

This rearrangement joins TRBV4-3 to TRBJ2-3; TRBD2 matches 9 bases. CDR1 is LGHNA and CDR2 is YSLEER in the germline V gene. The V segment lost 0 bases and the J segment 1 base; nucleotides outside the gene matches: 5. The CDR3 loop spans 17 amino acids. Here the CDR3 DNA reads TGCGCCAGCAGCCAAGATCCCCCTAGCGGGGGCACAGATACGCAGTATTTT. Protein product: CASSQDPPSGGTDTQYF.

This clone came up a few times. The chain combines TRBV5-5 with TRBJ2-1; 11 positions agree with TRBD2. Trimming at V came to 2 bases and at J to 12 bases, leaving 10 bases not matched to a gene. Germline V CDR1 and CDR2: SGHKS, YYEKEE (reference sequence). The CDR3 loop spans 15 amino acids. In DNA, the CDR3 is TGTGCCAGCAGCTTCCCTAGTAGCGGGAGGGCGAGGCAGTTCTTC. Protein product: CASSFPSSGRARQFF.

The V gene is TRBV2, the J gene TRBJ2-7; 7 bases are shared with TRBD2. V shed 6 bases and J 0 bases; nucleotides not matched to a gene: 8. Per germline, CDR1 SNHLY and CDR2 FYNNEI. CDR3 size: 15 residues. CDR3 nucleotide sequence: TGTGCCAGCAGGGTTCAAGCGGGAATCTCCTACGAGCAGTACGTC. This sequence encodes CASRVQAGISYEQYV.